This entry lists 27 T cell receptor beta chains sequenced from one sample in a study of CD8+CD57+ T cells in acquired aplastic anemia. The use of genomic DNA as template underpinned the TCR beta VDJ and CDR3 profiling. TCRdb called the reads again in MiXCR, with one record for every CDR3 protein. In the table there are some 140,000 distinct CDR3 sequences, about 40% of which are singletons. Sequencing was done on a sample of sorted CD4+, CD8+, or CD8+CD57+ T cells (not recorded which) from PBMCs. The receptors were sampled from a human donor in good health, serving as a control.

This clonotype has a count of ten or more. The CDR3 coding sequence is TGTGCCAGTAGTTCGAATTGGGGAGACACGTATGGCTACACCTTC. Translating gives CASSSNWGDTYGYTF. The gene calls are TRBV19 and TRBJ1-2; D is ambiguous. V was trimmed by 5 bases and J by 5 bases, leaving 18 bases between them. The CDR3 is made up of 15 amino acids. The V gene's germline CDR1 is LNHDA and CDR2 SQIVND (reference sequence).

This clonotype was seen repeatedly, ten times or more. A much more abundant neighbour one base away suggests this may be a read error. The CDR3 protein is CSIEWGEGEQYF. CDR3 nucleotides: TGCAGCATTGAATGGGGCGAGGGCGAGCAGTACTTC. The chain couples TRBV29-1 to TRBJ2-7; D might be TRBD1 or TRBD2, each matching 5 bases. Germline V gene sequence: CDR1 SQVTM, CDR2 ANQGSEA. The CDR3 runs to 12 residues.

There are many counts of this clonotype. The V gene is TRBV9, the J gene TRBJ2-6; D is ambiguous. Germline lookup yields CDR1 SGDLS and CDR2 YYNGEE. The germline V and J ends were trimmed by 7 bases and 1 base, with 6 bases remaining between them. The CDR3 length is 13 residues. This CDR3 reads CASAPSGANVLTF. Here the CDR3 DNA reads TGTGCCAGCGCACCATCTGGGGCCAACGTCCTGACTTTC. Full variable domain (missing parts from reference TRBV9 and TRBJ2-6): DSGVTQTPKHLITATGQRVTLRCSPRSGDLSVYWYQQSLDQGLQFLIQYYNGEERAKGNILERFSAQQFPDLHSELNLSSLELGDSALYFCASAPSGANVLTFGAGSRLTVL.

The sample holds many counts of this clonotype. The chain links TRBV20-1 to TRBJ2-7, with D possibly matching TRBD1 (5 bases). The CDR3 has 16 residues. CDR1 DFQATT and CDR2 SNEGSKA come from the germline V gene (reference sequence). Trimming took off 0 bases at V and 0 bases at J, with 15 bases between the two ends. For the CDR3, the DNA is TGCAGTGCTAGAGATTTCGGCCAGGGAAACTCCTACGAGCAGTACTTC. It encodes CSARDFGQGNSYEQYF.

This chain connects TRBV15 to TRBJ2-7; no clear D gene. V lost 0 bases and J 4 bases, leaving 16 bases between the germline ends. This CDR3 has 16 residues. Germline CDR1 and CDR2: LNHNV and YYDKDF (reference sequence). DNA of the CDR3: TGTGCCACCAGCAGAGAGGGCCCTGGCAGCATTTACGAGCAGTACTTC. This encodes CATSREGPGSIYEQYF.

The table lists this clonotype with many counts. The rearrangement uses TRBV19 and TRBJ1-4, with TRBD1 identical over 8 bases. Losses at the gene ends were 4 bases for V and 7 bases for J; bases not matched to a gene: 5. The CDR3 is 14 amino acids. Germline CDR1 reads LNHDA; CDR2 reads SQIVND (reference sequence). The CDR3 region is CASSTGGVGEKLFF. CDR3 sequence (DNA): TGTGCCAGTAGTACAGGGGGCGTGGGTGAAAAACTGTTTTTT.

This sequence joins TRBV29-1 and TRBJ1-1; TRBD1 matches 9 bases. Germline CDR1 SQVTM, CDR2 ANQGSEA. The CDR3 has 12 residues. V shed 4 bases and J 5 bases; nucleotides not matched to a gene: 2. The CDR3 here is CSVGTGDTEAFF. The CDR3 region has the DNA TGCAGCGTTGGGACAGGGGATACTGAAGCTTTCTTT.

This chain links TRBV7-7 with TRBJ1-1; D not resolved. The CDR3 spans 13 residues. Trimming left V 4 bases short and J 6 bases short, with 12 bases between. The V gene's germline CDR1 is SSHAT and CDR2 FNYEAQ (reference sequence). CDR3 nucleotide sequence: TGTGCCAGCAGCTCAGAGGGTATGGCTGAAGCTTTCTTT. Translated: CASSSEGMAEAFF.

In this sample, this clonotype turned up a few times. The chain employs TRBV6-1 and TRBJ1-4; D is ambiguous. The CDR3 has 15 residues. CDR1 and CDR2 (germline): MNHNS, SASEGT. V lost 5 bases, J lost 7 bases, and 17 bases lay in between. CDR3 coding DNA: TGTGCCAGCAGTCCTTTGCCGGGGATCAGTGAAAAACTGTTTTTT. Amino acid sequence: CASSPLPGISEKLFF.

The J gene is TRBJ1-2, the V gene TRBV3-1; D is undetermined. Looked up from germline, CDR1 is LGHDT and CDR2 is YNNKEL (reference sequence). The CDR3 is made up of 16 amino acids. The V end lost 0 bases, the J end lost 0 bases, and 11 bases lay between the germline ends. CDR3 sequence reads: CASSQESRRPNYGYTF. CDR3 sequence (DNA): TGTGCCAGCAGCCAAGAGTCGCGCAGGCCTAACTATGGCTACACCTTC. The whole variable domain, remainder taken from reference TRBV3-1 and TRBJ1-2, is DTAVSQTPKYLVTQMGNDKSIKCEQNLGHDTMYWYKQDSKKFLKIMFSYNNKELIINETVPNRFSPKSPDKAHLNLHINSLELGDSAVYFCASSQESRRPNYGYTFGSGTRLTVV.

This sequence joins TRBV15 and TRBJ2-1; D is perhaps TRBD2 (5 bases). Trimming removed 3 bases at V and 7 bases at J, with 16 bases between. The V gene's germline CDR1 is LNHNV and CDR2 YYDKDF (reference sequence). The CDR3 loop spans 15 amino acids. In DNA, the CDR3 is TGTGCCACCAGCAGTGACTCCTTTCCGGGGAATGAGCAGTTCTTC. Translating it yields CATSSDSFPGNEQFF.

This clonotype has ten or more counts. This chain links TRBV20-1 with TRBJ1-1, with D possibly being TRBD1 (6 bases). V was cut by 3 bases and J by 2 bases, with 10 bases left in between. CDR1 is DFQATT, CDR2 SNEGSKA, per germline (reference sequence). The CDR3 totals 13 residues. The CDR3 spells CSASPDSNTEAFF. The DNA of the CDR3 is TGCAGTGCTAGCCCGGACAGCAACACTGAAGCTTTCTTT.

The V gene is TRBV7-9, the J gene TRBJ1-1; D is unresolved. CDR1 and CDR2 from the germline V gene are SEHNR and FQNEAQ (reference sequence). The CDR3 has 12 residues. V shed 4 bases and J shed 2 bases, with 5 bases lying between them. Here the CDR3 DNA reads TGTGCCAGCAGCTGGAGTAACACTGAAGCTTTCTTT. It encodes CASSWSNTEAFF.

V and J are TRBV29-1 and TRBJ2-5; no definite D call. The ends were cut back, 4 bases at V and 1 base at J, with 10 bases in the middle. Per the germline V gene, CDR1 is SQVTM and CDR2 is ANQGSEA. CDR3 length equals 13 residues. CDR3 sequence reads: CSVATGFQETQYF. The CDR3 DNA follows: TGCAGCGTTGCCACGGGTTTCCAAGAGACCCAGTACTTC.

This rearrangement joins TRBV19 to TRBJ2-3; D is unclear. This CDR3 comprises 14 residues. V was shortened by 5 bases and J by 0 bases, with 9 bases between the two germline ends. Germline CDR1 reads LNHDA; CDR2 reads SQIVND (reference sequence). The chain's CDR3 is CASSEDDSTDTQYF. The CDR3 bases are TGTGCCAGTAGTGAGGACGATAGCACAGATACGCAGTATTTT.

In regard to this clonotype: This may stem from a read error, because a much larger clone lies one nucleotide away. The chain recombines TRBV6-1 with TRBJ1-1, with D tentatively TRBD1 (5 bases). CDR3 size: 12 residues. The germline V gene encodes CDR1 MNHNS and CDR2 SASEGT. CDR3 bases: TGTGCCAGCAGTCGGTTGGGGCTTGGAGCTTCCTTT. Protein: CASSRLGLGASF.

In the case of this clonotype: An end of the junction does not agree with germline; a read error may underlie this. V gene TRBV11-2 combines with J gene TRBJ2-2; 8 bases are a match to TRBD1. Germline V gives CDR1 SGHAT, CDR2 FQNNGV. CDR3 size: 17 residues. The CDR3 reads CASSSRKDRANTGELFF. The CDR3 DNA reads as TGTGCCAGCAGCTCGAGGAAGGACAGGGCTAACACCGGGGAGCTGTTCTTT.

As for this clonotype: A clone one base away is much larger, so this may be a read error. The rearrangement uses TRBV12-3 or TRBV12-4 and TRBJ1-4; D call uncertain. The CDR3 sequence is 13 residues long. Between the trimmed V and J ends, which lost 7 bases and 8 bases, there was a span of 14 bases. DNA of the CDR3: TGTGCCAGCAAAAGGGAGGCTTGGGAAAAACTGTTTTTT. The encoded protein is CASKREAWEKLFF.

This chain connects TRBV19 to TRBJ2-7, with 10 bases that match TRBD1. CDR1 and CDR2 from the germline V gene are LNHDA and SQIVND (reference sequence). This CDR3 has 14 residues. V shed 7 bases, J shed 7 bases, and the junction held 10 bases outside the gene matches. For the CDR3, the DNA is TGTGCCAGTAATGGACAGGGGGAAGTGAGTGAGCAGTACTTC. This gives the protein CASNGQGEVSEQYF.

As for this clonotype: Here the CDR3 omits its conserved ending phenylalanine or tryptophan, so a read error is the likely source. V is TRBV10-3 and J is TRBJ1-4; 7 bases match TRBD1. The CDR3 totals 15 residues. In germline, CDR1 is ENHRY, CDR2 SYGVKD. This chain's CDR3 is CVTRNRDRPDEKLFL. The CDR3 DNA is TGTGTCACCCGAAACCGGGACAGACCCGATGAAAAACTGTTTCTT.

This clonotype was detected many times. V and J are TRBV7-9 and TRBJ1-1, with D tentatively TRBD1 (5 bases). The CDR3 contains 14 residues. Per the germline V gene, CDR1 is SEHNR and CDR2 is FQNEAQ (reference sequence). Trimming left V 10 bases short and J 7 bases short, with 22 bases between. Here the CDR3 reads CATEAIGGEVEAFF. In nucleotides, the CDR3 is TGTGCCACTGAAGCGATTGGAGGGGAAGTTGAAGCTTTCTTT.

In its sample, this clonotype was seen many times. The V call is TRBV20-1, the J call TRBJ2-3; no reliable D call. Trimming took 6 bases from V and 0 from J, leaving 10 bases between them. Germline V gene sequence: CDR1 DFQATT, CDR2 SNEGSKA (reference sequence). The CDR3 sequence is 13 residues long. The CDR3 nucleotides are TGCAGTGCCCCGCACGGTAGCACAGATACGCAGTATTTT. It encodes CSAPHGSTDTQYF.

This clonotype was seen many times. This chain links TRBV12-3 or TRBV12-4 with TRBJ1-1, with a tentative D call TRBD1 (5 bases). V was trimmed by 7 bases and J by 3 bases, leaving 15 bases between them. The CDR3 contains 14 residues. The CDR3 spells CASTWQGGDTEAFF. As DNA, the CDR3 is TGTGCCAGCACCTGGCAGGGAGGGGACACTGAAGCTTTCTTT.

There are many counts of this clonotype. The chain recombines TRBV18 with TRBJ1-2; 8 bases agree with TRBD1. Germline V lookup: CDR1 KGHSH, CDR2 LQKENI. CDR3 length equals 14 residues. The junction had 5 bases not matched to a gene; V was cut back by 8 bases and J by 0 bases. This CDR3 reads CASTPGGSNYGYTF. In DNA form, the CDR3 reads TGTGCCAGCACCCCAGGGGGCTCTAACTATGGCTACACCTTC.

This clonotype has a count of ten or more. This rearrangement joins TRBV9 to TRBJ2-1, with 8 bases fitting TRBD2. Germline values: CDR1 SGDLS, CDR2 YYNGEE. V gave up 3 bases and J gave up 3 bases; unmatched junction bases: 5. This CDR3 comprises 15 residues. The CDR3 region has the DNA TGTGCCAGCAGCGAAACTAGCGGACACTACAATGAGCAGTTCTTC. This gives the protein CASSETSGHYNEQFF. The whole variable domain, filled in from reference TRBV9 and TRBJ2-1, reads DSGVTQTPKHLITATGQRVTLRCSPRSGDLSVYWYQQSLDQGLQFLIQYYNGEERAKGNILERFSAQQFPDLHSELNLSSLELGDSALYFCASSETSGHYNEQFFGPGTRLTVL.

The gene calls are TRBV28 and TRBJ1-1; TRBD1 might be the D (6 bases). This CDR3 spans 15 amino acids. CDR1 and CDR2 from the germline V gene are MDHEN and SYDVKM. V was trimmed by 3 bases and J by 2 bases, leaving 13 bases between them. Here the CDR3 reads CASSLPWGPNTEAFF. Written as DNA, the CDR3 is TGTGCCAGCAGTTTGCCCTGGGGGCCTAACACTGAAGCTTTCTTT. The entire variable domain, with the rest obtained from reference TRBV28 and TRBJ1-1, is as follows: DVKVTQSSRYLVKRTGEKVFLECVQDMDHENMFWYRQDPGLGLRLIYFSYDVKMKEKGDIPEGYSVSREKKERFSLILESASTNQTSMYLCASSLPWGPNTEAFFGQGTRLTVV.

The chain combines TRBV5-1 with TRBJ2-1; 15 nucleotides line up with TRBD2. With 4 bases clipped from V and 8 bases from J, the junction kept 10 bases outside the gene matches. CDR3 size: 17 residues. From germline, CDR1 is SGHRS and CDR2 YFSETQ. This chain's CDR3 is CASSPGGTSGRRDEQFF. DNA for the CDR3: TGCGCCAGCAGCCCCGGGGGGACTAGCGGGAGGCGGGATGAGCAGTTCTTC.